This T cell receptor (beta chain) stems from a study of shared clonotypes between healthy human individuals. Assay: immunoSEQ multiplex PCR; the TCRdb copy retains only in-frame clones and omits some. The sample lists fewer than 3 million clones; 85% to 95% were seen once. Specimen: naive CD4+ T cells from PBMCs. Subset noted: CD45RA+ positively selected. The clonotype originates from a man aged 18 to 35 in good health. Some clones in this sample may be carry-over from other donors' samples.

CDR3 sequence (DNA): TGCGCCAGCAGCTTGGCTACCGGGTACAATGAGCAGTTCTTC. Residues: CASSLATGYNEQFF. The rearrangement links TRBV5-1 to TRBJ2-1, with no clear D. Per germline, CDR1 SGHRS and CDR2 YFSETQ. V gave up 0 bases and J gave up 4 bases, with 8 bases separating them. This CDR3 contains 14 residues.